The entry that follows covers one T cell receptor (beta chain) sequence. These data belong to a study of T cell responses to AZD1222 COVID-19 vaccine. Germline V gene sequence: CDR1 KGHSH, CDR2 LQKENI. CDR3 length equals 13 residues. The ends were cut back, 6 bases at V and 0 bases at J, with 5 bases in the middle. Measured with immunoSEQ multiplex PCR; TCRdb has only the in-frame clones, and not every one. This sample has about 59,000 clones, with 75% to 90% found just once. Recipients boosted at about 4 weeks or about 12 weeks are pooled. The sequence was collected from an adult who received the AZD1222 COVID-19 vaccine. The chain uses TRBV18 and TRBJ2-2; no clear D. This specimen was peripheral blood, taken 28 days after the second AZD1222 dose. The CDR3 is CASSGPNTGELFF. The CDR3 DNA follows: TGTGCCAGCTCTGGACCGAACACCGGGGAGCTGTTTTTT.